This section outlines one TCR beta chain sequence together with its context. These data originate in a study of blood T cell repertoires in COVID-19. Across the whole study: Sample material is recorded as cDNA or gDNA derived from T cells, B-cell-depleted T cells, or PBMCs.

The recovered donors of Cohort 3 showed two negative PCRs, clearance, or symptom resolution. Germline CDR1 and CDR2: MNHEY and SVGAGI. With 6 bases clipped from V and 5 bases from J, the junction kept 6 bases outside the gene matches. The CDR3 contains 15 residues. As processed by the authors: The assay estimated nucleated cells by amplifying reference gene primers. Clones were sequenced by immunoSEQ multiplex PCR, and TCRdb holds only the in-frame ones, with some missing. D and trimming were read from the DNA, whereas the V and J calls and clone size are those reported in that table. The sample has fewer than 350,000 clones; approximately 91% are singletons.

The chain couples TRBV6-5 to TRBJ2-5, with 13 positions matching TRBD2. This clonotype was obtained from a man aged 55 to 69 who had recovered from COVID-19. Input material: PBMCs or T cells enriched from blood (not recorded which). The CDR3 DNA reads as TGTGCCAGCAGCCGGACTAGCGGGAGATTCGAGACCCAGTACTTC. Encoded protein: CASSRTSGRFETQYF.